This note documents a single T cell receptor (beta chain) sequence. Its specificity is unknown. This record belongs to a study of cytomegalovirus exposure and HLA in healthy donors. Study context: Out of 398 genotyped donors, about 80% belonged to the Caucasian-associated ancestry cluster. Overall study results and limits: Productive rates of about 87% or about 30% were seen for most TCR beta V segments in an earlier analysis. Confirmation was obtained in vitro that three CMV-associated chains are specific for CMV antigens.

V was trimmed by 5 bases and J by 1 base, leaving 15 bases between them. This CDR3 has 16 residues. Germline CDR1 reads SGHNT; CDR2 reads YENEEA. PCR used 60 Vbeta primers and 13 Jbeta primers. Libraries were prepared by immunoSEQ multiplex PCR; TCRdb keeps only in-frame clonotypes and omits some of them. This sample has approximately 170,000 clones, with over 60% found just once. This chain links TRBV11-3 with TRBJ1-5; a weak D match, TRBD1 (6 bases). Input material: PBMCs. The TCR was taken from a woman aged 50 to 60 in good health and CMV-seronegative. The CDR3 DNA reads as TGTGCCAGCAGCCAAAAGGTGAGGGGGAGCAATCAGCCCCAGCATTTT. Its protein is CASSQKVRGSNQPQHF.